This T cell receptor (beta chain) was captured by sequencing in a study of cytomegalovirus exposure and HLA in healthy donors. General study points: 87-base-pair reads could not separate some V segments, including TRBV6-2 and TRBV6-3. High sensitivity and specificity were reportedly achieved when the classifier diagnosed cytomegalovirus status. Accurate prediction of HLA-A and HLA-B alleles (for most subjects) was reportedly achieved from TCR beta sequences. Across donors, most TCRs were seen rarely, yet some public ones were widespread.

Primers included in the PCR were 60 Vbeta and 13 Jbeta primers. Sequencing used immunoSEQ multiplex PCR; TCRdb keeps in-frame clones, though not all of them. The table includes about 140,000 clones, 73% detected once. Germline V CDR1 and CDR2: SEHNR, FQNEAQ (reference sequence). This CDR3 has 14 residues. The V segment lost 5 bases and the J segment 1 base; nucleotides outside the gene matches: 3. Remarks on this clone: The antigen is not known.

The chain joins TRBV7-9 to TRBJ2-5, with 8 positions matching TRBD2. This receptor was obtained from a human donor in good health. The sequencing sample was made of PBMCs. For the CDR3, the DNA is TGTGCCAGCAGCACAAGCGGGGGCCAAGAGACCCAGTACTTC. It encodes CASSTSGGQETQYF.